A selection of T cell receptor beta chains follows, all from one sample in a study of PD-1 blockade in classical Hodgkin lymphoma. Repertoires were generated with immunoSEQ multiplex PCR, while TCRdb's copy carries only in-frame clones and drops some. The profile covers tens of thousands of clones, with roughly 73% appearing a single time and about 9% taken by the ten largest. This specimen consisted of peripheral blood mononuclear cells (PBMCs), obtained before the fourth cycle of nivolumab. These receptors came from a human donor with classical Hodgkin lymphoma. CDR3s include the opening cysteine and the closing phenylalanine or tryptophan. The order of the fields is D gene, V gene, J gene, clone size, CDR3 protein, CDR3 DNA. The D gene is left open where the match is weak. Some rows mark clone size as missing; the rest say once, few, many or name a class of expanded clone.

-	TRBV4-3	TRBJ2-7	-	CASSQGSDFYEQYF	TGCGCCAGCAGCCAAGGGTCCGACTTCTACGAGCAGTACTTC
-	TRBV20-1	TRBJ1-1	-	CSARAMGAFF	TGCAGTGCTAGGGCGATGGGGGCTTTCTTT
-	TRBV4-1	TRBJ2-7	-	CASSHVGAYEQYF	TGCGCCAGCAGCCACGTAGGAGCCTACGAGCAGTACTTC
-	TRBV6-5	TRBJ1-4	-	CASSSSRTNPKLFF	TGTGCCAGCAGCTCTTCCAGGACAAACCCCAAACTGTTTTTT
-	TRBV9	TRBJ2-3	-	CASSVVEGADTQYF	TGTGCCAGCAGCGTAGTGGAGGGTGCAGATACGCAGTATTTT
-	TRBV7-9	TRBJ2-3	-	CASSLLQGRTDTQYF	TGTGCCAGCAGCTTATTGCAGGGTCGCACAGATACGCAGTATTTT
-	TRBV10-3	TRBJ2-3	few	CAISETQPDTQYF	TGTGCCATCAGTGAGACCCAGCCAGATACGCAGTATTTT
TRBD1	TRBV11-2	TRBJ1-2	-	CASSSQGDYGYTF	TGTGCCAGCAGCTCCCAGGGGGACTATGGCTACACCTTC
-	TRBV19	TRBJ2-7	once	CARWGGLLYEQYF	TGTGCCAGGTGGGGTGGCCTGTTATACGAGCAGTACTTC
-	TRBV28	TRBJ2-1	-	CASSRPAGMNNEQFF	TGTGCCAGCAGCCGTCCCGCGGGGATGAACAATGAGCAGTTCTTC
TRBD1	TRBV10-3	TRBJ2-2	once	CAIRARDRGTTGELFF	TGTGCCATCAGGGCCCGGGACAGGGGGACCACCGGGGAGCTGTTTTTT
TRBD1	TRBV5-4	TRBJ1-6	-	CASNPGGGDNSPLHF	TGTGCCAGCAACCCAGGGGGGGGAGATAATTCACCCCTCCACTTT
-	TRBV4-2	TRBJ1-2	-	CASSQDWRQNYGYTF	TGTGCCAGCAGCCAAGATTGGCGGCAGAACTATGGCTACACCTTC
-	TRBV7-6	TRBJ2-7	once	CASSLSRNNEQYF	TGTGCCAGCAGCTTATCCCGAAATAACGAGCAGTACTTC
-	TRBV30	TRBJ2-5	-	CAWSVHSRAGSSQETQYF	TGTGCCTGGAGTGTACATTCTCGGGCAGGGTCGTCTCAAGAGACCCAGTACTTC
-	TRBV19	TRBJ1-2	-	CASSTGVNYGYTF	TGTGCCAGTAGTACAGGGGTCAACTATGGCTACACCTTC
TRBD1	TRBV5-1	TRBJ2-7	-	CASSLATDRGYEQYF	TGCGCCAGCAGCTTGGCCACGGACAGGGGCTACGAGCAGTACTTC
TRBD1	TRBV9	TRBJ2-7	-	CASSVGGDRRYYEQYF	TGTGCCAGCAGCGTAGGTGGGGACAGGAGGTACTACGAGCAGTACTTC